Listed below are T cell receptor beta chains from one sample, sequenced in a study of identical twins. Via MiXCR, TCRdb re-called the 5' RACE reads, giving one row per CDR3 protein. The sample holds 1.5 million or so distinct CDR3 sequences, around 33% seen once. Source material: cord blood. The receptors were sampled from a newborn girl in good health. The conserved cysteine and the conserved F or W are not part of the CDR3 here.

len | j_gene | v_gene | CDR3aa
11 | TRBJ1-4 | TRBV27 | ASSFWVGEKLF
12 | TRBJ1-2 | TRBV6-5 | ASRPDRGNYGYT
8 | TRBJ2-7 | TRBV28 | ATGYYEQY
14 | TRBJ2-2 | TRBV10-3 | AISDEEVGSTGELF
10 | TRBJ2-7 | TRBV20-1 | SAALVGSEQY
11 | TRBJ1-5 | TRBV5-1 | ASSLVGNQPRH
17 | TRBJ1-6 | TRBV27 | ASSPRDREWSSYNSPLH
14 | TRBJ2-1 | TRBV4-3 | ASSQDWAGGEWEQF
12 | TRBJ2-1 | TRBV5-5 | ASSAGTSTYEQF
13 | TRBJ1-5 | TRBV2 | ASNGRVAENQPQH
13 | TRBJ1-2 | TRBV14 | ASSQDVGDTYGYT
13 | TRBJ2-3 | TRBV5-6 | ASSLIVAGPDTQY
12 | NA | TRBV29-1 | SVEFYNGGNEQY
13 | TRBJ2-5 | TRBV20-1 | SAATSGGLGETQY
14 | TRBJ2-5 | TRBV4-1 | ASSPTSGFFPETQY
10 | NA | TRBV20-1 | SGSGSYNEQY
14 | TRBJ2-3 | TRBV3-1 | ASSRARTGPRDTQY
12 | TRBJ2-5 | TRBV7-2 | ASSSVAGYNEQY
12 | TRBJ2-5 | TRBV20-1 | STTYWKRAETQY
12 | TRBJ2-1 | TRBV5-1 | ASSLVGSYNEQF
11 | TRBJ2-4 | TRBV28 | ASSPGTGKKQY
15 | TRBJ2-7 | TRBV6-6 | ASSYSNPGLASYEQY
15 | TRBJ2-1 | TRBV7-9 | ASGLEGRLAGNNEQF
15 | TRBJ2-3 | TRBV5-1 | ASSLRTSGGGTDTQY
12 | TRBJ1-2 | TRBV2 | ASSFRGGGYGYT
13 | TRBJ2-4 | TRBV10-2 | ASSGQGRAKNIQY
13 | TRBJ2-1 | TRBV2 | ASTLDQSSYNEQF
14 | TRBJ1-1 | TRBV7-2 | ASSLSKRQGNTEAF
12 | NA | TRBV2 | ASSGQGLSDEQY
12 | NA | TRBV6-5 | ASSSRAVLYEQY
11 | TRBJ1-2 | TRBV2 | ASTGTANYGYT
13 | TRBJ2-7 | TRBV27 | ASSLLLAEVYEQY
16 | TRBJ1-1 | TRBV4-1 | ASSQVITKTDMNTEAF
11 | TRBJ1-4 | TRBV6-2/TRBV6-3 | ASAGTGNEKLF
14 | TRBJ1-6 | TRBV20-1 | SARPLGAAYNSPLH
12 | TRBJ1-2 | TRBV14 | ASSSWGAPYGYT
11 | TRBJ2-5 | TRBV5-1 | ASSVLAKETQY
12 | TRBJ2-5 | TRBV5-1 | ASSFDNNQETQY
11 | TRBJ2-7 | TRBV27 | ASSFRTGGEQY
14 | TRBJ2-7 | TRBV6-6 | ASSYPTSGRVYEQY
14 | TRBJ2-7 | TRBV29-1 | SVELAGGPLSYEQY
11 | TRBJ2-7 | TRBV24-1 | ATSDLVTYEQY
11 | TRBJ2-4 | TRBV20-1 | SASPGTKNEQY
12 | TRBJ2-1 | TRBV27 | ASSLGRLQVQQF
13 | TRBJ1-1 | TRBV5-1 | ASSVGTVGDTEAF
11 | TRBJ2-7 | TRBV10-3 | AIRLAGEYEQY
10 | TRBJ2-7 | TRBV3-1 | ASSQSSYEQY
14 | TRBJ2-2 | TRBV2 | ASVSLAGGNTGELF
12 | TRBJ2-1 | TRBV30 | AWSALAGFNEQF
18 | TRBJ2-1 | TRBV27 | ASSLYGVGLAARSYNEQF
11 | TRBJ2-1 | TRBV28 | AGGGPRGAEQF
14 | TRBJ2-1 | TRBV11-1 | ASSPTAERAYNEQF
11 | TRBJ1-1 | TRBV6-6 | ASSYGRNTEAF
11 | TRBJ2-7 | TRBV27 | ASSFSPKYEQY
11 | TRBJ1-1 | TRBV28 | ASSLFGQAEAF